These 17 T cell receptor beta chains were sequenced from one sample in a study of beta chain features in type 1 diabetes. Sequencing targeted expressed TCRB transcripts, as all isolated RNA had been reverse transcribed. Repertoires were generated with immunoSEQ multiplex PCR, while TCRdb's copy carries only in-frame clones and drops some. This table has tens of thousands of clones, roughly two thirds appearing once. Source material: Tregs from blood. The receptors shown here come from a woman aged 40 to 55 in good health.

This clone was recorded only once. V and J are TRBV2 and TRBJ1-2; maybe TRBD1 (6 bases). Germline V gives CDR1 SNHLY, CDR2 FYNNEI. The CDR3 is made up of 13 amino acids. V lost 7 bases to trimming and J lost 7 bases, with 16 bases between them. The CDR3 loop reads CASKTTGIGGYTF. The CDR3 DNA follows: TGTGCCAGCAAAACCACAGGGATCGGTGGCTACACCTTC.

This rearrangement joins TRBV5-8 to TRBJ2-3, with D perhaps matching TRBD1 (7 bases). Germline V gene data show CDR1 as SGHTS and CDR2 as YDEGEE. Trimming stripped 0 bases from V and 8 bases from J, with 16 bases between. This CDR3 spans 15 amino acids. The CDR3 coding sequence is TGTGCCAGCAGCTTGGCCAGGGGGGAGTTTGGTACGCAGTATTTT. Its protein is CASSLARGEFGTQYF.

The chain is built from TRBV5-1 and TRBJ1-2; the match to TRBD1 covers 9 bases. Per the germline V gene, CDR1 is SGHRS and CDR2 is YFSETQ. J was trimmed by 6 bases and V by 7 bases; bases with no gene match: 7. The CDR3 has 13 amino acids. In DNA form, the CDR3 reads TGCGCCAGCGGAACCGACAGGGGGAATGGCTACACCTTC. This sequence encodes CASGTDRGNGYTF.

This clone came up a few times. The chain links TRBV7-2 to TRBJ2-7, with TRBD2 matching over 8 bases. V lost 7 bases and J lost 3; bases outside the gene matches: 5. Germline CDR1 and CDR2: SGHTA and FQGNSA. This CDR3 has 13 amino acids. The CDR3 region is CASNTGGGYEQYF. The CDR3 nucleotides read TGTGCCAGCAACACGGGGGGGGGCTACGAGCAGTACTTC.

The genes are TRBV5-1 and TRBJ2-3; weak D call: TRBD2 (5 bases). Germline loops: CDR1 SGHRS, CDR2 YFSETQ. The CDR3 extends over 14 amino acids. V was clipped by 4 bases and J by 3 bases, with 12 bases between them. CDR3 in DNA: TGCGCCAGCAGCATGGCACTAGATACAGATACGCAGTATTTT. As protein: CASSMALDTDTQYF.

The CDR3 reads CAISELRTAETQYF. CDR3 nucleotide sequence: TGTGCCATCAGTGAGTTACGGACAGCGGAGACCCAGTACTTC. The chain links TRBV10-3 to TRBJ2-5, with a weak D call TRBD1 (6 bases). The germline V and J ends were trimmed by 1 base and 5 bases, with 11 bases remaining between them. CDR3 length equals 14 residues. Germline CDR1 ENHRY, CDR2 SYGVKD.

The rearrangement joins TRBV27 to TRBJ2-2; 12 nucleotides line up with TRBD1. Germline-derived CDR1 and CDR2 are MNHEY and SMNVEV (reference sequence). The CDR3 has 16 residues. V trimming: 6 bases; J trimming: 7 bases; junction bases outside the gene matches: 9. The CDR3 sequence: CASRGSGTGGFGELFF. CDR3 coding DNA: TGTGCCAGCAGGGGATCCGGGACAGGGGGCTTCGGGGAGCTGTTTTTT.

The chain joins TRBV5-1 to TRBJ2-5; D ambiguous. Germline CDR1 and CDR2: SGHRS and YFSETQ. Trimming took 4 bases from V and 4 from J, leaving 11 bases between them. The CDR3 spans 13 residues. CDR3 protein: CASSGLLGETQYF. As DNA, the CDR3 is TGCGCCAGCAGCGGGCTTTTGGGAGAGACCCAGTACTTC. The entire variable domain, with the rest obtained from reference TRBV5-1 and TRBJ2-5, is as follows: KAGVTQTPRYLIKTRGQQVTLSCSPISGHRSVSWYQQTPGQGLQFLFEYFSETQRNKGNFPGRFSGRQFSNSRSEMNVSTLELGDSALYLCASSGLLGETQYFGPGTRLLVL.

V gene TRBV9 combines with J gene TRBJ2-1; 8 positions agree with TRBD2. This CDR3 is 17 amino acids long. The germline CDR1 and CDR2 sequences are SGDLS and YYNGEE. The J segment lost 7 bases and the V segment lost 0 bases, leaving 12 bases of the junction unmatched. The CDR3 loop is CASSVGGGTRVRNEQFF. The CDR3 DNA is TGTGCCAGCAGCGTAGGTGGAGGGACTAGGGTCAGGAATGAGCAGTTCTTC.

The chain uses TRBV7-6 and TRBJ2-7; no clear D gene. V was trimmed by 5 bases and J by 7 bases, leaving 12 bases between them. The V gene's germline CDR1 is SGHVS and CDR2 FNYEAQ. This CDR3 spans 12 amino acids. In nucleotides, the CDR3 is TGTGCCAGCAGCGCTAGTGGAGTTGAGCAGTACTTC. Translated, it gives CASSASGVEQYF.

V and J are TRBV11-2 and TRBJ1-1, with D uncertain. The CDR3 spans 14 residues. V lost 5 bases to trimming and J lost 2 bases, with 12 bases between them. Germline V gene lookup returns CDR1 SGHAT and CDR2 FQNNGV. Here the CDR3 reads CASSPSVLNTEAFF. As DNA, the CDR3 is TGTGCCAGCAGCCCCAGTGTCCTCAACACTGAAGCTTTCTTT.

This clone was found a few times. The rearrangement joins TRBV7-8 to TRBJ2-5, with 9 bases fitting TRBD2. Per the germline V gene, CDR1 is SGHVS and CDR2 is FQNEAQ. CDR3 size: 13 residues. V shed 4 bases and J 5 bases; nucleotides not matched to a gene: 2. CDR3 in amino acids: CASSYTSGETQYF. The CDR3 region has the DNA TGTGCCAGCAGCTATACTAGCGGGGAGACCCAGTACTTC.

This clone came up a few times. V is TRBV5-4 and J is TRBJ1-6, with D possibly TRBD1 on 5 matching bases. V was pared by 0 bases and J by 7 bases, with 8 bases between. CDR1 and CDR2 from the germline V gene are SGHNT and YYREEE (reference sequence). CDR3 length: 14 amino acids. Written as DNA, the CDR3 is TGTGCCAGCAGCTTGGTTCAGGGAAATTCACCCCTCCACTTT. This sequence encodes CASSLVQGNSPLHF.

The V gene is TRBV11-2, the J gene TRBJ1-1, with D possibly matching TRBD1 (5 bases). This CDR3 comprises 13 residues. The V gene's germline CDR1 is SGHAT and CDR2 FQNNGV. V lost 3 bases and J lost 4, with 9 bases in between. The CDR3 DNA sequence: TGTGCCAGCAGCTTGGTCCAGGGCACTGAAGCTTTCTTT. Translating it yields CASSLVQGTEAFF.

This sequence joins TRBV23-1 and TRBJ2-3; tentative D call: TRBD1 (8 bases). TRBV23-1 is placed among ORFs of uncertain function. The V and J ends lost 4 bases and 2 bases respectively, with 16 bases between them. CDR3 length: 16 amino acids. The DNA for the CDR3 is TGCGCCAGCAGTCGCCCGGACAGGGACTACACAGATACGCAGTATTTT. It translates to CASSRPDRDYTDTQYF.

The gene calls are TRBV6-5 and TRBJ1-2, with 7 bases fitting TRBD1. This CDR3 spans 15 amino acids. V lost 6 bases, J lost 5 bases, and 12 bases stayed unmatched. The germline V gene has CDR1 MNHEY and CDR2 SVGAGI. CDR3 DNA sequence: TGTGCCAGCAGGTCACCGGGACAGCTTCTTTATGGCTACACCTTC. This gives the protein CASRSPGQLLYGYTF.

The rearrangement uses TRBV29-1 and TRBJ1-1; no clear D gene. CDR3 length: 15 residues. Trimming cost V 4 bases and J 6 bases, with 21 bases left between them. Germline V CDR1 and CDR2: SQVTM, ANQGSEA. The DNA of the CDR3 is TGCAGCGTTGGGGCCCTTGGGCCCTTTTATGCTGAAGCTTTCTTT. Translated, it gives CSVGALGPFYAEAFF.